A single sample is the source of the 10 T cell receptor beta chains below, sequenced in a study of T cell responses to AZD1222 COVID-19 vaccine. Data came from immunoSEQ multiplex PCR; TCRdb stores just in-frame clones and leaves some out. Among some 150,000 clones listed, 90% were seen once. The source material was peripheral blood, sampled on day 0 of AZD1222 vaccination. The receptors originated from an adult in good health.

This clone was counted a single time. The chain joins TRBV25-1 to TRBJ1-6; D may be TRBD1 (5 bases). The CDR3 loop spans 13 amino acids. Per the germline V gene, CDR1 is MGHDK and CDR2 is SYGVNS. V was shortened by 4 bases and J by 5 bases, with 6 bases between the two germline ends. CDR3: CASSARDNSPLHF. CDR3 DNA sequence: TGTGCCAGCAGTGCCAGGGATAATTCACCCCTCCACTTT. Variable domain in full (rest from reference TRBV25-1 and TRBJ1-6): EADIYQTPRYLVIGTGKKITLECSQTMGHDKMYWYQQDPGMELHLIHYSYGVNSTEKGDLSSESTVSRIRTEHFPLTLESARPSHTSQYLCASSARDNSPLHFGNGTRLTVT.

This clone was observed once. The chain employs TRBV7-9 and TRBJ1-5, with a possible D match to TRBD1 (5 bases). V was clipped by 1 base and J by 1 base, with 8 bases between them. This CDR3 is built from 15 residues. Germline assignment: CDR1 SEHNR and CDR2 FQNEAQ (reference sequence). The CDR3 nucleotides read TGTGCCAGCAGCTTAGAGCAGGGAAGCAATCAGCCCCAGCATTTT. Its protein product is CASSLEQGSNQPQHF.

The J gene is TRBJ1-1, the V gene TRBV9; TRBD1 agrees at 9 bases. V trimming: 4 bases; J trimming: 8 bases; junction bases outside the gene matches: 9. CDR1 and CDR2 from the germline V gene are SGDLS and YYNGEE. This CDR3 is built from 14 residues. This chain's CDR3 is CASSPSPGTGEAFF. DNA for the CDR3: TGTGCCAGCAGCCCGAGTCCCGGGACAGGGGAAGCTTTCTTT.

The chain carries TRBV7-2 and TRBJ2-7; 14 nucleotides match TRBD2. The CDR3 loop spans 17 amino acids. The germline V gene encodes CDR1 SGHTA and CDR2 FQGNSA. J was trimmed by 0 bases and V by 5 bases; bases with no gene match: 6. CDR3 amino acids: CASSPRLAGGSSYEQYF. The DNA for the CDR3 is TGTGCCAGCAGCCCAAGACTAGCGGGAGGGTCCTCCTACGAGCAGTACTTC.

The CDR3 region is CASRNPRGALNEQFF. The CDR3, as DNA: TGTGCCAGCAGGAATCCCCGGGGGGCGCTCAATGAGCAGTTCTTC. This chain links TRBV6-5 with TRBJ2-1; tentatively, D is TRBD2 (7 bases). The CDR3 totals 15 residues. Germline CDR1 and CDR2: MNHEY and SVGAGI. Trimming removed 6 bases from V and 6 bases from J, with 18 bases in between.

This rearrangement joins TRBV27 to TRBJ2-2; D uncertain. Trimming cost V 3 bases and J 0 bases, with 8 bases left between them. The CDR3 is 15 amino acids. The V gene's germline CDR1 is MNHEY and CDR2 SMNVEV (reference sequence). CDR3 DNA sequence: TGTGCCAGCAGTTTTAACCACGCGAACACCGGGGAGCTGTTTTTT. This translates into CASSFNHANTGELFF.

A few counts support this clone. The V gene is TRBV5-1, the J gene TRBJ2-7; tentative D call: TRBD1 (6 bases). Trimming left V 0 bases short and J 2 bases short, with 12 bases between. The CDR3 contains 15 residues. Germline V lookup: CDR1 SGHRS, CDR2 YFSETQ. The CDR3 DNA sequence: TGCGCCAGCAGCTTGGGGACAGCGAGTACCTACGAGCAGTACTTC. Translation gives CASSLGTASTYEQYF. Full variable domain (remainder filled in from reference TRBV5-1 and TRBJ2-7): KAGVTQTPRYLIKTRGQQVTLSCSPISGHRSVSWYQQTPGQGLQFLFEYFSETQRNKGNFPGRFSGRQFSNSRSEMNVSTLELGDSALYLCASSLGTASTYEQYFGPGTRLTVT.

In this sample, this clone turned up once. The V and J genes are TRBV5-1 and TRBJ2-1; 10 nucleotides match TRBD2. Per germline, CDR1 SGHRS and CDR2 YFSETQ. The V gene end was trimmed by 0 bases and the J gene end by 7 bases; junction bases not matched to a gene: 4. The CDR3 contains 15 residues. CDR3 residues: CASSLGTSGWNEQFF. DNA for the CDR3: TGCGCCAGCAGCTTGGGGACTAGCGGATGGAATGAGCAGTTCTTC.

This clone was detected only once. The chain employs TRBV6-1 and TRBJ1-5; no clear D. Between the trimmed V and J ends, which lost 3 bases and 0 bases, there was a span of 9 bases. Looked up from germline, CDR1 is MNHNS and CDR2 is SASEGT. This CDR3 is 15 amino acids long. The CDR3 here is CASSEMLYSNQPQHF. As DNA, the CDR3 is TGTGCCAGCAGTGAGATGCTATATAGCAATCAGCCCCAGCATTTT.

The chain links TRBV6-5 to TRBJ1-1, with a possible D match to TRBD1 (5 bases). Germline CDR1 and CDR2: MNHEY and SVGAGI. CDR3 length: 14 amino acids. V lost 7 bases to trimming and J lost 1 base, with 13 bases between them. The CDR3: CASISMGPNTEAFF. The CDR3, as DNA: TGTGCCAGCATATCGATGGGGCCGAACACTGAAGCTTTCTTT.